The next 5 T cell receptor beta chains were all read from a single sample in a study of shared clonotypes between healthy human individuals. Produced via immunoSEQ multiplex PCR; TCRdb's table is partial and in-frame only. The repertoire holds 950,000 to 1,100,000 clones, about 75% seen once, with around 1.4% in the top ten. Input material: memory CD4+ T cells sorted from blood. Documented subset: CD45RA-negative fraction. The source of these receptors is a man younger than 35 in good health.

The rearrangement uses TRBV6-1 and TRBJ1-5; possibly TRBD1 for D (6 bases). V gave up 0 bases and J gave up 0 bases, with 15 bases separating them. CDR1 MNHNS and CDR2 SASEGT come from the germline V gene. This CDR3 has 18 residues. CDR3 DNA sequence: TGTGCCAGCAGTGAAGCGACAGGAATATCATATAGCAATCAGCCCCAGCATTTT. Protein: CASSEATGISYSNQPQHF.

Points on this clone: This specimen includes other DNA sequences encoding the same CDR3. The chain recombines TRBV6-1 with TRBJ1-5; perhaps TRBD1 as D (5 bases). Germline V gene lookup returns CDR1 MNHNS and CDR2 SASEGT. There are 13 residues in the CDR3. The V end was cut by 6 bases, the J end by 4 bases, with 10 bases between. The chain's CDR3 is CASRPGGNQPQHF. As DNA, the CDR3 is TGTGCCAGCAGGCCTGGGGGGAATCAGCCCCAGCATTTT.

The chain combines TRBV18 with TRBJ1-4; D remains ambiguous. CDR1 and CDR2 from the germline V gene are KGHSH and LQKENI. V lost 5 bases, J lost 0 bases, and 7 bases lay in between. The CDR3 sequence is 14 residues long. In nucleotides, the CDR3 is TGTGCCAGCTCAGAACGGGCAACTAATGAAAAACTGTTTTTT. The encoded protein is CASSERATNEKLFF.

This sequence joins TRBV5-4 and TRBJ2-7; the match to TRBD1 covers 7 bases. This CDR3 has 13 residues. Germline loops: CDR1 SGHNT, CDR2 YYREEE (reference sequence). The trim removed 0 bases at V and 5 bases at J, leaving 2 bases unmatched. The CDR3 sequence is CASSLAGTDEQYF. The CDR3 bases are TGTGCCAGCAGCTTGGCCGGGACAGACGAGCAGTACTTC.

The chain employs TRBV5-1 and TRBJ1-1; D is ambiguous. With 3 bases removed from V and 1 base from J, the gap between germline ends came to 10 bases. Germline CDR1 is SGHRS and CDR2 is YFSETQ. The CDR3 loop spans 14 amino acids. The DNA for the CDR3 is TGCGCCAGCAGCTGGGGTCCGGGGAACACTGAAGCTTTCTTT. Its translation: CASSWGPGNTEAFF.